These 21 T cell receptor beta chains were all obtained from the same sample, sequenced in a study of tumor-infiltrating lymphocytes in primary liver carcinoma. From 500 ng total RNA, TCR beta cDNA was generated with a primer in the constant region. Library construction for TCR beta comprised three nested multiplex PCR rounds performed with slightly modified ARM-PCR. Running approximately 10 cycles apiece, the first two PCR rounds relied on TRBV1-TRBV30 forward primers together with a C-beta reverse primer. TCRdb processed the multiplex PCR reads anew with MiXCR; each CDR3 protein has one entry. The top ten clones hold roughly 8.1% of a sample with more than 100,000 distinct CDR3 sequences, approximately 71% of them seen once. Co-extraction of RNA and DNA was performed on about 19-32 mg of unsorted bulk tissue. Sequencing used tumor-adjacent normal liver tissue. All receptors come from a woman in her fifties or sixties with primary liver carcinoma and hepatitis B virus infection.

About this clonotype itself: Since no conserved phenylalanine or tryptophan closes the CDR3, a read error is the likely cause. The CDR3 DNA reads as TGTAGCGTCGGGACTAGCGGAGCAGATACGCAGTATTCT. It encodes CSVGTSGADTQYS. The chain couples TRBV29-1 to TRBJ2-3; 11 bases map to TRBD2. The CDR3 covers 13 residues. The germline V gene encodes CDR1 SQVTM and CDR2 ANQGSEA.

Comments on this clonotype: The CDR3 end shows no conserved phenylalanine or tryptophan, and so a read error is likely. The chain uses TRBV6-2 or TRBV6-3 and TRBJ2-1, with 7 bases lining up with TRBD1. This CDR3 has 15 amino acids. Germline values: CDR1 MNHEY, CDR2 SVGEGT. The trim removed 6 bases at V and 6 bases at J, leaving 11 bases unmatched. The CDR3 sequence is CASSQQGYLSNEQFI. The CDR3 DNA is TGTGCCAGCAGCCAACAGGGGTATCTAAGCAATGAGCAGTTCATC.

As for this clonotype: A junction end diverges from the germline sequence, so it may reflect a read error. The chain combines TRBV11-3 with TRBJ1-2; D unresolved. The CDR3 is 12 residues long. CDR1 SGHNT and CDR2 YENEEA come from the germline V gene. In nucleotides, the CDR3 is TGTGCCAGTAGCTTTAATACGAATGGCTACATCTTC. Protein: CASSFNTNGYIF.

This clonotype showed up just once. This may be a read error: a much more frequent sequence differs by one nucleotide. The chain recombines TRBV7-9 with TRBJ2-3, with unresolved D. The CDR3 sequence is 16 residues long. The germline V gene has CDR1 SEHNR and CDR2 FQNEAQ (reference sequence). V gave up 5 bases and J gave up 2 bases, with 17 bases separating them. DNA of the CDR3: TGTGCCAGCAGCCCCCCCCCAGTGGAGTCCACAGATACGCAGTATTTT. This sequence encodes CASSPPPVESTDTQYF. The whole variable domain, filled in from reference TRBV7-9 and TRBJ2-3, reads DTGVSQNPRHKITKRGQNVTFRCDPISEHNRLYWYRQTLGQGPEFLTYFQNEAQLEKSRLLSDRFSAERPKGSFSTLEIQRTEQGDSAMYLCASSPPPVESTDTQYFGPGTRLTVL.

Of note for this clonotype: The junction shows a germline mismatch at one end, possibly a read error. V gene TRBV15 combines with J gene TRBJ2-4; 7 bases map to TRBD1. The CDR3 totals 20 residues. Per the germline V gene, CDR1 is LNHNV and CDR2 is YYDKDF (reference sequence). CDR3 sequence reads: CATSRAQGTVVGVAKNTQYF. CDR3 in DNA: TGTGCCACCAGCAGAGCGCAAGGGACAGTGGTCGGGGTGGCCAAAAACACTCAGTACTTC. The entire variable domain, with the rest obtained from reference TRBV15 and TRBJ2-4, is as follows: DAMVIQNPRYQVTQFGKPVTLSCSQTLNHNVMYWYQQKSSQAPKLLFHYYDKDFNNEADTPDNFQSRRPNTSFCFLDIRSPGLGDTAMYLCATSRAQGTVVGVAKNTQYFGAGTRLSVL.

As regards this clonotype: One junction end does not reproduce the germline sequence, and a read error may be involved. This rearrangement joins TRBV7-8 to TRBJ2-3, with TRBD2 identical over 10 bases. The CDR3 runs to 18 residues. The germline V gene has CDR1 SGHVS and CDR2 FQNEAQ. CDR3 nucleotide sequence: TGTGCCGGCAGCCCTTTAGCGGGAGGCCCAAACGGCAGGAATACGCAGTATTTT. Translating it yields CAGSPLAGGPNGRNTQYF.

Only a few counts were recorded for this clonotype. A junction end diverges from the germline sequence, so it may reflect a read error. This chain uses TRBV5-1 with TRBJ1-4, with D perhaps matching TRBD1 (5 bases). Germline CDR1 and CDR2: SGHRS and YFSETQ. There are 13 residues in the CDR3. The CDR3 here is CTSSLEGNKKLFF. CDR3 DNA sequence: TGCACCAGCAGCTTGGAGGGGAATAAAAAACTGTTTTTT.

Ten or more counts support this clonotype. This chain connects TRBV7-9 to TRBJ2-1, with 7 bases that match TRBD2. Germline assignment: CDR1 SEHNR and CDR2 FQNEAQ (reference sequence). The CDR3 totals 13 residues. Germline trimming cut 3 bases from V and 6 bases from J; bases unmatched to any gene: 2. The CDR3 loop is CASSFAGVNEQFF. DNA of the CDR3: TGTGCCAGCAGCTTCGCGGGAGTCAATGAGCAGTTCTTC.

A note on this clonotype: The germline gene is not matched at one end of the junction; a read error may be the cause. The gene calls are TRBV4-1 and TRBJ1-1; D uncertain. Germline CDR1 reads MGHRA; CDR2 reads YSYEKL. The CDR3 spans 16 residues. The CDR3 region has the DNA TGCGCCAGCAGCCAAGATTTGGTCAGCACCGACACTGAAGCTCTCTTT. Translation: CASSQDLVSTDTEALF.

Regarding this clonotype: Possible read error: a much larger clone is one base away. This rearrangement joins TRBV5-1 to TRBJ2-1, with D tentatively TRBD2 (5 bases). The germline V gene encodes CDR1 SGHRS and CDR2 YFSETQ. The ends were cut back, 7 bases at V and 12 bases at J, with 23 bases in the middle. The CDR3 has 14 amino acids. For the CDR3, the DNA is TGCGCCAGCGGACCACTCACTAGTTACGGTGTGCAGTTCTTC. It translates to CASGPLTSYGVQFF.

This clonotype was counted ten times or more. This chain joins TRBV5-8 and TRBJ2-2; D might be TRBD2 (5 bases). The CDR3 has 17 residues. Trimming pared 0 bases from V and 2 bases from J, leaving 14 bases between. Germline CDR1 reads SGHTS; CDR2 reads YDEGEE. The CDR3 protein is CASSLVVAKPNTGELFF. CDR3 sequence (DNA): TGTGCCAGCAGCTTGGTAGTAGCGAAACCTAACACCGGGGAGCTGTTTTTT.

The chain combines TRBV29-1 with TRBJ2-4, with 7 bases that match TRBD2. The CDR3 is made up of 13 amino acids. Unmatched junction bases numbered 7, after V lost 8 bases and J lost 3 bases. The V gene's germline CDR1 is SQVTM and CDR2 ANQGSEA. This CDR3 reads CSIGGGDKNIQYF. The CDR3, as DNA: TGCAGCATTGGGGGGGGAGACAAAAACATTCAGTACTTC.

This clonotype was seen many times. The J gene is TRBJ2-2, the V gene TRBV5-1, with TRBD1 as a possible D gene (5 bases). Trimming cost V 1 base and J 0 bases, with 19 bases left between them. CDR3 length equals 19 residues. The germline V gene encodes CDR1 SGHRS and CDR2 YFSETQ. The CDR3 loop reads CASSLNTHRQIANTGELFF. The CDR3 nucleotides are TGCGCCAGCAGCTTGAACACACATCGACAGATCGCGAACACCGGGGAGCTGTTTTTT.

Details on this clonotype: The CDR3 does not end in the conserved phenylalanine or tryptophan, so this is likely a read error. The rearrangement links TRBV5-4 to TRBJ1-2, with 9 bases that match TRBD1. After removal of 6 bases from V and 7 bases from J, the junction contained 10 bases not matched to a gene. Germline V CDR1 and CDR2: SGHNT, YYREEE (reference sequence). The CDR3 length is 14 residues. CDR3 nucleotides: TGTGCCAGCAACCCAGTGGGGACAGGGCTTGGCTACACCATC. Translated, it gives CASNPVGTGLGYTI.

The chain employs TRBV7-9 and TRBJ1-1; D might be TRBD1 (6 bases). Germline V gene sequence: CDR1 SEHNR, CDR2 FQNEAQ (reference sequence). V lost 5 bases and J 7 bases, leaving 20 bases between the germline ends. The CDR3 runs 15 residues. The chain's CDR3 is CASSDLTGEHVEAFF. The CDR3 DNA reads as TGTGCCAGCAGCGACCTGACAGGAGAGCACGTTGAAGCTTTCTTT.

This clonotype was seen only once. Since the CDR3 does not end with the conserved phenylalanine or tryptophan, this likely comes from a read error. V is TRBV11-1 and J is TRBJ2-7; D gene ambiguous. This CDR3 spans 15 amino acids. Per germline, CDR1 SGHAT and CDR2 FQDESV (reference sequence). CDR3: CASSFLSSASYEQYS. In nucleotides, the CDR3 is TGTGCCAGCAGCTTTTTATCCAGCGCTTCCTATGAGCAGTACTCC.

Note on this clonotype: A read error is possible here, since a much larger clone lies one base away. The CDR3 loop reads CASSAAGSSYEQCF. The CDR3 nucleotides are TGTGCCAGCAGCGCCGCAGGGTCCTCCTACGAGCAGTGCTTC. V usage is TRBV7-9 and J usage is TRBJ2-7, with a tentative D call TRBD1 (5 bases). The CDR3 runs to 14 residues. CDR1 is SEHNR and CDR2 is FQNEAQ in the germline V gene (reference sequence).

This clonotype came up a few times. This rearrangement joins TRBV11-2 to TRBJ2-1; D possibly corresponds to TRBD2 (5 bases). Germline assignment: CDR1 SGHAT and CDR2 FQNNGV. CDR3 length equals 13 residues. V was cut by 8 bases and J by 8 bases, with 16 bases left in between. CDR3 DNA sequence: TGTGCCAGCCGGTTCGATACGGACTATGAGCAGTTCTTC. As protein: CASRFDTDYEQFF.

The CDR3 DNA reads as TGTGCCAGCAGTCTCCACCAGGGGTGGCCTGGAGCTTTCTTT. The encoded protein is CASSLHQGWPGAFF. The chain joins TRBV12-3 or TRBV12-4 to TRBJ1-1, with D possibly being TRBD1 (6 bases). The CDR3 has 14 residues. The V and J ends lost 5 bases and 10 bases respectively, with 20 bases between them.

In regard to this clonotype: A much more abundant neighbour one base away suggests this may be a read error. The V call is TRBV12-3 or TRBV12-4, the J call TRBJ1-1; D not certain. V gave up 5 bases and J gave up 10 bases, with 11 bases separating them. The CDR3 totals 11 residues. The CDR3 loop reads CASSSNSGAFF. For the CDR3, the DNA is TGTGCCAGCAGTAGTAACAGTGGAGCTTTCTTT.

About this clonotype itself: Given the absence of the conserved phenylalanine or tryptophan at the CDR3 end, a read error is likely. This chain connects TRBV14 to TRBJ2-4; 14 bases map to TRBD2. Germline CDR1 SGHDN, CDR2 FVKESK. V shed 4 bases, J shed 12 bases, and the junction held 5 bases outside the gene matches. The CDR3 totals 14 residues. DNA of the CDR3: TGTGCCAGCAGCCGAGCGGGGACTAGCGGGAGTCAGTACCTC. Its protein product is CASSRAGTSGSQYL.